Here is one TCR beta chain with its context. What it binds is not known. Deep was the level used in running the assay. The authors distributed each subset's genomic DNA evenly over several immunoSEQ plates. Profiled with immunoSEQ multiplex PCR; TCRdb holds only in-frame clones, not every one. The top ten clones hold more than 0.1% of a sample with 2 million to 2.5 million clones, about 94% of them seen once. The data derive from a study of shared clonotypes between healthy human individuals. Study-wide findings and caveats: The sharing of 5% to 5.5% of naive CD4 clonotypes was seen across several donors. Compared with memory subsets, naive subsets generally had larger estimated richness.

Sequenced material: naive CD4+ T cells sorted from blood. Subset meaning: CD45RA+ positively selected. This clonotype was sampled from a man aged 18 to 29 in good health.

The DNA for the CDR3 is TGTGCCAGCAGTGAAGCATCCACGTACTACTCCTACGAGCAGTACTTC. It is translated as CASSEASTYYSYEQYF. The chain carries TRBV6-1 and TRBJ2-7; unclear D gene. Looked up from germline, CDR1 is MNHNS and CDR2 is SASEGT. V was shortened by 0 bases and J by 0 bases, with 12 bases between the two germline ends. This CDR3 contains 16 residues.